This T cell receptor beta chain was sequenced in a study of blood T cell repertoires in COVID-19 (dated by TCRdb to about 2020). Some background on the complete study: The collaborator samples originated in the United States, Italy and Spain and spanned the acute and convalescent phases of COVID-19. The material from the prospective study consisted of cDNA or gDNA derived from T cells, B-cell-depleted T cells, or PBMCs. Subjects who had been exposed to COVID-19, were actively infected with it, or had recovered from it provided the deeply sampled blood TCRbeta repertoires that made up the dataset. The repertoires were made available in a free public database intended to serve as a resource for research on the immune response to SARS-CoV-2. The samples were drawn from the first 160 participants of the ongoing ImmuneRACE study and from some 1,300 subjects provided by 6 global collaborators. A de-identified subject ID, COVID-19 status, age in years and sex were almost always included in the sample metadata. HLA class I and class II types, where available, came from metadata supplied by the sample provider rather than from assay-based typing.

The research as a whole found: Clinical and demographic metadata were provided uncurated, with the amount varying by source and participant.

V loses 6 bases, J loses 4 bases, and the germline ends lie 12 bases apart. There are 13 amino acids in the CDR3, from cysteine to phenylalanine inclusive. Only the CDR3 portion is preserved as DNA: 39 bases, with reading frame beginning at the first base. According to the germline V gene (reference sequence), CDR1 reads LGHDT and CDR2 reads YNNKEL. As concerns this clone: The antigen it recognizes is unknown. It has no much larger one-base neighbor in the sample; base qualities were not kept.

TCRbeta CDR3 regions were amplified from genomic DNA using the immunoSEQ Assay, a bias-controlled multiplex PCR. On the authors' methods: The number of nucleated cells in each sample was estimated by amplification of reference gene primers within the assay. To quantify the absolute abundance of each unique TCRbeta CDR3 rearrangement, sequence reads were collapsed and filtered. Productive Simpson clonality was computed per sample as the square root of Simpson's diversity index over productive rearrangements. In its TCRdb copy, this immuneACCESS table keeps in-frame sequences only and misses some clones. Where compared with another copy, unresolved V genes explain less than half of these, and the others have no known cause. The V and J calls and clone size come from that table; D and trimming were worked out from the DNA. This sample gives about 180,000 clones in total; approximately 85% of them show up just once. Approximately 11% of the sample is held by the ten biggest clonotypes.

Whole blood was collected in K2EDTA tubes by collaborating institutions according to the institutions' own protocols. For TCRbeta analysis, collaborators shipped samples in one of three forms: frozen whole blood, isolated PBMCs, or DNA extracted from either of those sample types. The sequence links TRBV3-1 (or the pseudogene TRBV3-2) to TRBJ1-2; the D gene is possibly TRBD1, with 6 bases matching. Sequencing was performed on peripheral blood. This clonotype originated in a human donor with active or convalescent COVID-19. The donor label of this sample is uncertain. CDR3 sequence: CASRSTGIYGYTF. The sequenced DNA is TGTGCCAGCAGGTCGACAGGCATCTATGGCTACACCTTC.